This T cell receptor beta chain is drawn from a study of cytomegalovirus exposure and HLA in healthy donors. For the study at large: A data release that came early held about 89 million unique TCRs from HLA-typed donors.

With 4 bases removed from V and 8 bases from J, the gap between germline ends came to 12 bases. This CDR3 is 13 amino acids long. The V gene's germline CDR1 is SGHVS and CDR2 FNYEAQ. General observations from the study: Fewer N-insertions than the roughly 630-donor mean were reportedly shown by an Asian-associated ancestry cluster in a later analysis. Reportedly, TCR beta sequences accurately predicted HLA-A and HLA-B alleles in most subjects.

As concerns this clone: Its specificity is not known.

In the PCR, 60 Vbeta and 13 Jbeta primers were used. Sequenced by immunoSEQ multiplex PCR; TCRdb stores in-frame clones only, minus some. The table includes some 130,000 clones, around 77% detected once. Each donor's status was that of a healthy bone marrow donor. Sequencing was done on a sample of PBMCs. The receptor was derived from a male donor in good health and CMV-seropositive. The J gene is TRBJ2-1, the V gene TRBV7-6; D gene unclear. The CDR3: CASSSNSSYEQFF. The CDR3 region has the DNA TGTGCCAGCAGCTCCAATAGCAGTTATGAGCAGTTCTTC.